This T cell receptor (beta chain) stems from a study of cytomegalovirus exposure and HLA in healthy donors. Overall study findings and caveats: Most subjects' HLA-A and HLA-B alleles were reportedly predicted from TCR beta sequences.

Of note for this clone: Its specificity is not known.

Vbeta (60) and Jbeta (13) primers were used in the PCR. This table comes from immunoSEQ multiplex PCR, and its TCRdb copy is limited to in-frame clones, with some not included. The table has about 140,000 clones, around 87% seen once. From germline, CDR1 is MDHEN and CDR2 SYDVKM. This CDR3 is built from 15 residues. V was pared by 7 bases and J by 0 bases, with 15 bases between. This rearrangement joins TRBV28 to TRBJ1-1; D may be TRBD1 (6 bases). Source material: PBMCs. The sequence was obtained from a woman in her thirties in good health and CMV-seronegative. The chain's CDR3 is CASTRQDSMNTEAFF. The CDR3, as DNA: TGTGCCAGCACACGACAGGATAGCATGAACACTGAAGCTTTCTTT.